A selection of T cell receptor beta chains follows, all from one sample in a study of blood T cell repertoires in COVID-19. The repertoire was sequenced with immunoSEQ multiplex PCR; TCRdb's copy has only in-frame clones and lacks some. The sample yields about 100,000 clones, roughly 92% seen once. Sequenced: peripheral blood. The source is a man aged 60 to 69 with acute or convalescent COVID-19. The CDR3 runs from the conserved cysteine through the conserved F or W. D genes are given only for firm matches. Size values are once, few and many counts, or a class for expanded clones, and some rows have none.

v_gene,j_gene,d_gene,abundance,CDR3nt,CDR3aa
TRBV5-1,TRBJ1-1,TRBD1,-,TGCGCCAGCAGCTACGACGGGACAGGGGGCAAGGGGGCTGAAGCTTTCTTT,CASSYDGTGGKGAEAFF
TRBV6-5,TRBJ1-6,TRBD1,-,TGTGCCAGCAGCCTTGGGACAGGCAGGGATTTACCCCTCCACTTT,CASSLGTGRDLPLHF
TRBV2,TRBJ1-2,TRBD1,-,TGTGCCAGCAGTGTCGACAGGGGAGGCTATGGCTACACCTTC,CASSVDRGGYGYTF
TRBV7-9,TRBJ2-1,TRBD1,-,TGTGCCAGCAGCGCACAAAGGACAGGGCTCGGGCACAATGAGCAGTTCTTC,CASSAQRTGLGHNEQFF
TRBV14,TRBJ2-3,-,few,TGTGCCAGCAGCCAAGGTTCCGGGAGCACAGATACGCAGTATTTT,CASSQGSGSTDTQYF
TRBV27,TRBJ2-1,-,-,TGTGCCAGCAGTTTATCCCCCGGCGGCGGCGAGCAGTTCTTC,CASSLSPGGGEQFF
TRBV4-1,TRBJ1-6,-,once,TGCGCCAGCAGCCAAGATACGGGTCCCCTCCACTTT,CASSQDTGPLHF
TRBV7-3,TRBJ2-7,-,-,TGTGCCAGCAGCTTAATGGGCAGGGGAGAGCAGTACTTC,CASSLMGRGEQYF
TRBV6-1,TRBJ1-6,-,once,TGTGCCAGCAGTGTAGCAACGGGGACTTATAATTCACCCCTCCACTTT,CASSVATGTYNSPLHF
TRBV28,TRBJ1-2,-,-,TGTGCCAGCAGGGTGCCTGAGGACTATGGCTACACCTTC,CASRVPEDYGYTF
TRBV10-1,TRBJ2-7,TRBD2,-,TGCGCCAGCAGTGAGTCCCGGACTAGCGACGAGCAGTACTTC,CASSESRTSDEQYF
TRBV11-2,TRBJ2-1,TRBD2,-,TGTGCCAGCAGCTTAGAGCCGGGAGGGATCAACAATGAGCAGTTCTTC,CASSLEPGGINNEQFF
TRBV11-1,TRBJ1-1,-,once,TGTGCCAGCAGCTTTCGGGGGAACACTGAAGCTTTCTTT,CASSFRGNTEAFF
TRBV7-9,TRBJ2-3,-,-,TGTGCCAGCAGCTTCTCGCGAGCGGCGACAGATACGCAGTATTTT,CASSFSRAATDTQYF
TRBV11-3,TRBJ2-3,-,-,TGTGCCAGCAGCTTAGAACGGCGCGGAATTACCACAGATACGCAGTATTTT,CASSLERRGITTDTQYF
TRBV19,TRBJ1-4,-,-,TGTGCCAGTAGTATTGGCCCCGGCGGGGAAAAACTGTTTTTT,CASSIGPGGEKLFF
TRBV18,TRBJ2-6,TRBD1,-,TGTGCCAGCTCAGGACAGGGGGCTGGGGCCAACGTCCTGACTTTC,CASSGQGAGANVLTF
TRBV28,TRBJ1-2,-,-,TGTGCCAGCAGTTTATTATCCTATGGCTACACCTTC,CASSLLSYGYTF
TRBV28,TRBJ1-2,-,-,TGTGCCAGCAGTTCGCGGGCTTATGGCTACACCTTC,CASSSRAYGYTF
TRBV3-1/TRBV3-2,TRBJ2-5,TRBD2,-,TGTGCCAGCAGCCAAGGGACTAGCGGAGGGGGAACCCAGTACTTC,CASSQGTSGGGTQYF
TRBV7-8,TRBJ2-7,TRBD1,-,TGTGCCAGCAGCTGGGGGACAGGGGGGAACGAGCAGTACTTC,CASSWGTGGNEQYF
TRBV30,TRBJ2-3,TRBD1,-,TGTGCCTGGACCCCCGGGGACAGGGTTGGAGATACGCAGTATTTT,CAWTPGDRVGDTQYF
TRBV9,TRBJ2-3,TRBD1,-,TGTGCCAGCAGCGCCACCGGGACAGGGGAAACAGATACGCAGTATTTT,CASSATGTGETDTQYF
TRBV27,TRBJ2-7,-,-,TGTGCCAGCAGTACAGGGCCCCACGAGCAGTACTTC,CASSTGPHEQYF
TRBV11-3,TRBJ2-1,-,-,TGTGCCAGCAGCTTTTCGGGGGATGAGCAGTTCTTC,CASSFSGDEQFF
TRBV19,TRBJ2-1,TRBD2,-,TGTGCCAGTAGTATAGGCGGGAGTGGAAATGAGCAGTTCTTC,CASSIGGSGNEQFF
TRBV5-5,TRBJ1-1,TRBD1,-,TGTGCCAGCAGCTTCGACAGGGATACTGAAGCTTTCTTT,CASSFDRDTEAFF
TRBV13,TRBJ2-1,TRBD2,-,TGTGCCAGCACCCCTAGCGGCTCCTACAATGAGCAGTTCTTC,CASTPSGSYNEQFF
TRBV5-1,TRBJ1-1,TRBD1,-,TGCGCCAGCAGCCCACTACAGGGGGCGCGCAATGAAGCTTTCTTT,CASSPLQGARNEAFF
TRBV3-1/TRBV3-2,TRBJ2-3,TRBD1,-,TGTGCCAGCAGCCAAAATGGACAGGTCACAGATACGCAGTATTTT,CASSQNGQVTDTQYF
TRBV6-5,TRBJ2-1,TRBD1,-,TGTGCCAGCAGACAGGGGGTAACCCTCAATGAGCAGTTCTTC,CASRQGVTLNEQFF
TRBV9,TRBJ1-1,-,once,TGTGCCAGCAGCCCCCAGCCGGGGGGGGCGAGGTTGGGGACTGAAGCTTTCTTT,CASSPQPGGARLGTEAFF
TRBV2,TRBJ2-1,TRBD1,-,TGTGCCAGCACCAGAACGAGACAGGGGTCGGGGAATGAGCAGTTCTTC,CASTRTRQGSGNEQFF
TRBV30,TRBJ2-2,-,few,TGTGCCTGGAGGGTCCAGAAGGGGGAGGGCCGGGACACCGGGGAGCTGTTTTTT,CAWRVQKGEGRDTGELFF
TRBV6-5,TRBJ1-2,-,-,TGTGCCAGCCTCGATATAGGGGGTGTCTATGGCTACACCTTC,CASLDIGGVYGYTF
TRBV28,TRBJ1-2,TRBD1,-,TGTGCCAGCAGTTTGTTGGGAGCCAGGGGGTCTTCCGATCATACTAACTATGGCTACACCTTC,CASSLLGARGSSDHTNYGYTF
TRBV6-2/TRBV6-3,TRBJ2-2,-,-,TGTGCCAGCAGTTACCCAGCCGGGGAGCTGTTTTTT,CASSYPAGELFF
TRBV6-5,TRBJ2-5,-,-,TGTGCCAGCAGTTACTCGAGGAACCAAGAGACCCAGTACTTC,CASSYSRNQETQYF
TRBV5-6,TRBJ2-2,-,-,TGTGCCAGCAGCCGTCGCCGGGGTAAAAACACCGGGGAGCTGTTTTTT,CASSRRRGKNTGELFF
TRBV5-1,TRBJ1-5,TRBD1,-,TGCGCCAGCAGCCACGAGGACAGGACTAGCAATCAGCCCCAGCATTTT,CASSHEDRTSNQPQHF
TRBV11-2,TRBJ2-5,-,once,TGTGCCAGCAGCTTAGATCGAGGTGTCGAAGAGACCCAGTACTTC,CASSLDRGVEETQYF
TRBV2,TRBJ1-6,-,-,TGTGCCAGCACCTCCTCCCGGGCAGGGATCGGGCTTTCACCCCTCCACTTT,CASTSSRAGIGLSPLHF
TRBV5-6,TRBJ2-2,-,once,TGTGCCAGCAGCTTGGGACAGATAGCGAACACCGGGGAGCTGTTTTTT,CASSLGQIANTGELFF
TRBV11-2,TRBJ2-5,-,-,TGTGCCAGCAGCCCCTTTGCGGGGTCAGGTGAAGAGACCCAGTACTTC,CASSPFAGSGEETQYF
TRBV19,TRBJ1-2,TRBD1,-,TGTGCCACCGAGGGGGCGTTTGGCTATGGCTACACCTTC,CATEGAFGYGYTF
TRBV7-9,TRBJ1-5,TRBD1,-,TGTGCCAGCAGCTTAGGGACAGGGGGGGATCAGCCCCAGCATTTT,CASSLGTGGDQPQHF
TRBV6-5,TRBJ1-1,-,once,TGTGCCAGCAGTACAGGGATGAACACTGAAGCTTTCTTT,CASSTGMNTEAFF
TRBV5-1,TRBJ1-2,TRBD1,-,TGCGCCAGCAGCTATCCCGACAGGGGGGACGGCTACACCTTC,CASSYPDRGDGYTF
TRBV27,TRBJ1-2,TRBD1,-,TGTGCCAGCAGTCAAAGACAGGGGCTGTACTATGGCTACACCTTC,CASSQRQGLYYGYTF
TRBV28,TRBJ1-3,-,-,TGTGCCAGCAGTTCCGGACTCGGTTCTGGAAACACCATATATTTT,CASSSGLGSGNTIYF
TRBV7-9,TRBJ1-2,TRBD1,-,TGTGCCAGCAGCTTAGCACAGGGGGCATGGGGCTACACCTTC,CASSLAQGAWGYTF
TRBV10-1,TRBJ2-2,-,few,TGCGCCAGCAGTTCTGAGGGGGGGAGCCGGGAGCTGTTTTTT,CASSSEGGSRELFF
TRBV9,TRBJ2-1,-,once,TGTGCCAGCAGGACGAGCGACAGCGGGCCCCAGTTCTTC,CASRTSDSGPQFF